The 15 T cell receptor beta chains below come from one sample, sequenced in a study of blood T cell repertoires in COVID-19. The data were produced by immunoSEQ multiplex PCR, yet TCRdb's version contains in-frame clones alone and is incomplete. The data show about 500,000 clones, with about 85% seen just once and 0.7% held by the top ten. Sample: PBMCs or T cells enriched from blood (not recorded which). These receptor sequences come from a woman younger than 30 who had recovered from COVID-19.

This chain joins TRBV5-4 and TRBJ2-7; TRBD2 agrees at 8 bases. Germline trimming cut 0 bases from V and 7 bases from J; bases unmatched to any gene: 9. Germline V CDR1 and CDR2: SGHNT, YYREEE (reference sequence). The CDR3 spans 15 residues. The CDR3 nucleotides read TGTGCCAGCAGCTTGGAACCGACTAGCGAGCAAGAGCAGTACTTC. Its protein is CASSLEPTSEQEQYF.

The chain carries TRBV29-1 and TRBJ2-7; 8 nucleotides match TRBD1. V was clipped by 2 bases and J by 1 base; unmatched bases: 1. The germline gives CDR1 SQVTM, CDR2 ANQGSEA. The CDR3 consists of 13 residues. The CDR3 DNA reads as TGCAGCGTTGAAACAGGGGGATCCTACGAGCAGTACTTC. Translated, it gives CSVETGGSYEQYF.

CDR3 sequence (DNA): TGTGCCAGCAGTGTCCATAGCGGGGGGGCACTCAATGAGCAGTTCTTC. The encoded protein is CASSVHSGGALNEQFF. The gene calls are TRBV25-1 and TRBJ2-1; TRBD2 agrees at 11 bases. The CDR3 length is 16 residues. Germline V CDR1 and CDR2: MGHDK, SYGVNS. V shed 4 bases, J shed 6 bases, and the junction held 8 bases outside the gene matches.

The chain links TRBV5-1 to TRBJ2-3; D may be TRBD2 (6 bases). The germline CDR1 and CDR2 sequences are SGHRS and YFSETQ. The CDR3 runs 15 residues. V dropped 2 bases and J dropped 4 bases, with 14 bases sitting between them. In DNA form, the CDR3 reads TGCGCCAGCAGCTTTTCGGGCGGGGAGGCAGATACGCAGTATTTT. Translating it yields CASSFSGGEADTQYF.

The CDR3 spells CASSLGHTDTQYF. Written as DNA, the CDR3 is TGTGCCAGCAGCTTAGGGCACACGGATACGCAGTATTTT. The chain is built from TRBV7-2 and TRBJ2-3; D gene ambiguous. CDR3 length equals 13 residues. In germline, CDR1 is SGHTA, CDR2 FQGNSA. The germline V and J ends were trimmed by 1 base and 6 bases, with 8 bases remaining between them.

The V gene is TRBV6-1, the J gene TRBJ2-7; 10 bases fit TRBD1. Germline values: CDR1 MNHNS, CDR2 SASEGT. The length of the CDR3 is 16 residues. J gave up 7 bases and V 6 bases, and 15 bases lay outside the gene matches. The CDR3 sequence: CASRERTGGPPEEQYF. For the CDR3, the DNA is TGTGCCAGCAGGGAACGGACAGGGGGGCCGCCCGAAGAGCAGTACTTC.

As to this clone: Other DNA sequences in the sample encode the same CDR3. The chain employs TRBV5-1 and TRBJ2-3; maybe TRBD2 (6 bases). Germline loops: CDR1 SGHRS, CDR2 YFSETQ. V lost 5 bases, J lost 6 bases, and 16 bases lay in between. This CDR3 spans 14 amino acids. The CDR3 bases are TGCGCCAGCAGGTCATTACTAGCTGGGGATACGCAGTATTTT. This encodes CASRSLLAGDTQYF. The whole variable domain, filled in from reference TRBV5-1 and TRBJ2-3, reads KAGVTQTPRYLIKTRGQQVTLSCSPISGHRSVSWYQQTPGQGLQFLFEYFSETQRNKGNFPGRFSGRQFSNSRSEMNVSTLELGDSALYLCASRSLLAGDTQYFGPGTRLTVL.

The J gene is TRBJ1-2, the V gene TRBV29-1; the D is unclear. Germline V gives CDR1 SQVTM, CDR2 ANQGSEA. This CDR3 has 13 amino acids. The ends were cut back, 4 bases at V and 10 bases at J, with 19 bases in the middle. The CDR3 DNA reads as TGCAGCGTTGGGCCCCTCTCGGGGTTGGACTACACCTTC. Translation gives CSVGPLSGLDYTF.

The V and J genes are TRBV19 and TRBJ1-2, with TRBD1 matching 8 bases. V gave up 0 bases and J gave up 6 bases; unmatched junction bases: 6. The germline gives CDR1 LNHDA, CDR2 SQIVND (reference sequence). CDR3 size: 15 residues. In DNA, the CDR3 is TGTGCCAGTAGTATAGATGAGACAGGGGATCATGGCTACACCTTC. It specifies CASSIDETGDHGYTF. Supplemented by reference TRBV19 and TRBJ1-2, the full variable domain reads DGGITQSPKYLFRKEGQNVTLSCEQNLNHDAMYWYRQDPGQGLRLIYYSQIVNDFQKGDIAEGYSVSREKKESFPLTVTSAQKNPTAFYLCASSIDETGDHGYTFGSGTRLTVV.

The chain links TRBV5-1 to TRBJ1-1; the D gene is possibly TRBD1 (6 bases). Germline V CDR1 and CDR2: SGHRS, YFSETQ. The CDR3 loop spans 15 amino acids. V dropped 1 base and J dropped 4 bases, with 14 bases sitting between them. The CDR3: CASSLSTGLPTEAFF. CDR3 coding DNA: TGCGCCAGCAGCTTGTCGACAGGTCTCCCCACTGAAGCTTTCTTT.

This rearrangement joins TRBV5-1 to TRBJ1-6, with a possible D match to TRBD1 (6 bases). This CDR3 is 15 amino acids long. Germline CDR1 SGHRS, CDR2 YFSETQ. The ends were cut back, 2 bases at V and 6 bases at J, with 12 bases in the middle. The CDR3 loop reads CASSFTTGPNSPLHF. DNA for the CDR3: TGCGCCAGCAGCTTTACGACAGGACCTAATTCACCCCTCCACTTT.

The chain employs TRBV19 and TRBJ1-2; D perhaps matches TRBD1 (5 bases). Germline-derived CDR1 and CDR2 are LNHDA and SQIVND (reference sequence). V gave up 4 bases and J gave up 8 bases, with 11 bases separating them. The CDR3 consists of 12 residues. The CDR3 reads CASSTRGNGYTF. CDR3 in DNA: TGTGCCAGTAGTACGCGGGGGAACGGCTACACCTTC.

The chain carries TRBV2 and TRBJ2-5; TRBD1 agrees at 7 bases. CDR3 length: 15 residues. Germline CDR1 SNHLY, CDR2 FYNNEI. With 6 bases clipped from V and 5 bases from J, the junction kept 12 bases outside the gene matches. CDR3 bases: TGTGCCAGCAGCCGACAGGGCCCGAGGGGGGAGACCCAGTACTTC. This encodes CASSRQGPRGETQYF.

The sample holds one count of this clone. The chain employs TRBV18 and TRBJ1-6, with 10 bases identical to TRBD1. Germline-derived CDR1 and CDR2 are KGHSH and LQKENI. CDR3 length: 14 amino acids. The V segment lost 8 bases and the J segment 8 bases; nucleotides outside the gene matches: 6. CDR3 amino acids: CASGTGDMDSPLHF. CDR3 in DNA: TGTGCCAGCGGGACAGGGGATATGGATTCACCCCTCCACTTT.

The rearrangement uses TRBV27 and TRBJ2-7, with 10 bases aligning to TRBD2. Losses at the gene ends were 5 bases for V and 2 bases for J; bases not matched to a gene: 3. Per germline, CDR1 MNHEY and CDR2 SMNVEV (reference sequence). This CDR3 region has 14 residues. CDR3 in amino acids: CASSVAGGPYEQYF. CDR3 sequence (DNA): TGTGCCAGCAGTGTAGCGGGGGGACCCTACGAGCAGTACTTC.